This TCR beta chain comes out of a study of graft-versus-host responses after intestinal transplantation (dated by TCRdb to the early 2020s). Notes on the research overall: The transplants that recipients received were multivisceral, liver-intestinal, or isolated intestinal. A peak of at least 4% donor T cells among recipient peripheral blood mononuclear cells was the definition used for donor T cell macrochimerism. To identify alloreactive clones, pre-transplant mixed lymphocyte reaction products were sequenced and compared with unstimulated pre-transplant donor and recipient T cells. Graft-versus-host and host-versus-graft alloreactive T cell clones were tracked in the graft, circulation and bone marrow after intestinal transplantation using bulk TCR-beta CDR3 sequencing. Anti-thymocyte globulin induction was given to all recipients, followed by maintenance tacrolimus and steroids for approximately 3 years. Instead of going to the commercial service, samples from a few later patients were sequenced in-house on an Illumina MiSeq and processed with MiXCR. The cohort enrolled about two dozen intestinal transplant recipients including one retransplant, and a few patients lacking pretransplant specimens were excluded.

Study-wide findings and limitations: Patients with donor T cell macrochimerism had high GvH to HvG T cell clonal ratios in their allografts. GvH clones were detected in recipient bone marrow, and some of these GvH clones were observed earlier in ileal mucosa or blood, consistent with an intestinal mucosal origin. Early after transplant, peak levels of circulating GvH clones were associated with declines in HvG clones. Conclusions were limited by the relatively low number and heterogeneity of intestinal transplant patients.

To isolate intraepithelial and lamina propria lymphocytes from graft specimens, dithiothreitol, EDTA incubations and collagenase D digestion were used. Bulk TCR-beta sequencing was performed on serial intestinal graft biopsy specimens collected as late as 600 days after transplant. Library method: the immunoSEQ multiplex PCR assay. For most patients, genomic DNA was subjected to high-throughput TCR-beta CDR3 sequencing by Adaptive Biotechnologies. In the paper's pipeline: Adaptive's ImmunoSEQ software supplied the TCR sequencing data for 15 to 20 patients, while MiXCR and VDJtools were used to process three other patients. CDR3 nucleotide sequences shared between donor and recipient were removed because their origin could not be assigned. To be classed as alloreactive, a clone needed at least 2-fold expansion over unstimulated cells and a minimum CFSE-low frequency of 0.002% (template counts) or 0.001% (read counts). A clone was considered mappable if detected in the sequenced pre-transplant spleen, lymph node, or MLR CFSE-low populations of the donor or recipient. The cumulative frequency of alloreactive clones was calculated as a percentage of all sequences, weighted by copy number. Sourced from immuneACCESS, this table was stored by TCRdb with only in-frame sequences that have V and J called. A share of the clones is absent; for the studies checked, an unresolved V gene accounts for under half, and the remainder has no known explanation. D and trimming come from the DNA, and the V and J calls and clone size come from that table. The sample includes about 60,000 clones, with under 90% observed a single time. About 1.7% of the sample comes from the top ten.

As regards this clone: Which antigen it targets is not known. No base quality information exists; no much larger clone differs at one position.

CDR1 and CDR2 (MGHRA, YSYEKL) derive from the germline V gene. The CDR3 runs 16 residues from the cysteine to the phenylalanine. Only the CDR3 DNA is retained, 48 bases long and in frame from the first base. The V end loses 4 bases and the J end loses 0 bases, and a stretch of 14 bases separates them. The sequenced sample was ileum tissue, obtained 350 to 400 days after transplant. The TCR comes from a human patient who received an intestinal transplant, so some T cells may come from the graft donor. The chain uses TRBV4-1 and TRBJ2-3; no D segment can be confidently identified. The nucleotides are TGCGCCAGCAGCCCCCTAGAAATCTCTAGCACAGATACGCAGTATTTT. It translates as CASSPLEISSTDTQYF.